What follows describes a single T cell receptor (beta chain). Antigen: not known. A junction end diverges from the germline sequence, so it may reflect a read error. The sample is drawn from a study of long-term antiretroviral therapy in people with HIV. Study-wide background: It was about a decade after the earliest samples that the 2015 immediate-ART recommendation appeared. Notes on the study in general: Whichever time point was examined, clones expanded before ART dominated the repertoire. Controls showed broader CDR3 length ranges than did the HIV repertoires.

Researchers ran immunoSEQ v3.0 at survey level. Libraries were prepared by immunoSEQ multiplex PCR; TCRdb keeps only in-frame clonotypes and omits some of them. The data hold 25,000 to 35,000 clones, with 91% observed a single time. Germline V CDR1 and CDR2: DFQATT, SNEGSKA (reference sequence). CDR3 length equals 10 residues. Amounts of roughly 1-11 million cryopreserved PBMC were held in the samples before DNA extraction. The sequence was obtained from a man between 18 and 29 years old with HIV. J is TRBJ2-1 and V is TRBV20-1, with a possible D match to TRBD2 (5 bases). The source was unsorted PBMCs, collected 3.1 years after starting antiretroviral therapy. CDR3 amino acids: CSASGEVTVF. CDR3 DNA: TGCAGTGCTAGCGGGGAAGTTACGGTCTTC.